This TCR beta chain is drawn from a study of post-analysis software for immune sequencing data. Researchers reported that TCR beta cDNA libraries carried unique molecular identifiers. There were 1 to 10 million T cells, and 450,000 to 550,000 cDNA molecules came from them. TCRdb called the PCR reads again in MiXCR, with one record for every CDR3 protein. The sample carries about 770,000 distinct CDR3 sequences, 35% to 55% recorded once. Trimming removed 2 bases at V and 6 bases at J, with 8 bases between. The germline gives CDR1 MNHEY, CDR2 SMNVEV (reference sequence). This CDR3 is 14 amino acids long. Study conclusions and caveats: When compared against controls, multiple sclerosis patients showed significantly lower normalized Chao1 diversity. Patients used about five TRBV segments, including TRBV5-6, TRBV5-1 and TRBV20-1, more often than controls.

A remark on this clonotype: Its antigen is unidentified.

The sequence derives from a girl between 10 and 17 years old with multiple sclerosis. The rearrangement links TRBV27 to TRBJ1-6; D possibly corresponds to TRBD1 (5 bases). The specimen sequenced was blood. In DNA, the CDR3 is TGTGCCAGCAGTTTAACAGGCACTAATTCACCCCTCCACTTT. It yields the protein CASSLTGTNSPLHF.